This T cell receptor beta chain was found in a study of OX40 agonist ivuxolimab in advanced cancers. Study conclusions and caveats: Specificity for antigen went undetermined in the expanded peripheral T cells.

Generated by immunoSEQ multiplex PCR, the TCRdb table keeps only in-frame clones and is missing some. The sample lists 30,000 to 40,000 clones, around 79% occurring once. Regarding this clone: Its target is unknown.

The CDR3 runs to 15 residues. Germline V gene sequence: CDR1 MNHEY, CDR2 SMNVEV (reference sequence). V lost 11 bases and J lost 7, with 23 bases in between. The sequences come from CD4+ or CD8+ T cells sorted from blood, collected in a trial of the OX40 agonist ivuxolimab. The genes are TRBV27 and TRBJ2-2; TRBD1 is a possible D gene (5 bases). The sequence came from an adult with an advanced solid tumor such as melanoma, head and neck, liver or kidney cancer. The CDR3 DNA follows: TGTGCCGTTAGTCGGGTGGGGCTTTTTGACGGGGAGCTGTTTTTT. This codes for CAVSRVGLFDGELFF.